The clone carrying this T cell receptor (beta chain) turned up a few times. The antigen is undetermined. MiXCR was run by TCRdb on the reads, yielding one entry per CDR3 protein. The sample holds 50,000 to 55,000 distinct CDR3 sequences, around 20% seen once. These data originate in a study of T cell repertoires in cytomegalovirus infection. Study-level background: Recently identified HLA-C-restricted CMV epitopes were used, and well-studied HLA-B-restricted CMV epitopes were used as well. Whole-study results and caveats: Cumulative public TCR beta family frequency identified CMV carriers with the relevant HLA.

The germline V and J ends were trimmed by 3 bases and 7 bases, with 21 bases remaining between them. Germline CDR1 reads SEHNR; CDR2 reads FQNEAQ (reference sequence). The CDR3 runs to 16 residues. The receptor comes from a human donor in good health (CMV status not recorded). Some clones in this sample may be carry-over from other donors' samples. The source was CD8+ T cells from cultured PBMCs, collected from culture after CMV antigen stimulation. V usage is TRBV7-9 and J usage is TRBJ1-2; weak D call: TRBD1 (5 bases). CDR3 in DNA: TGTGCCAGCAGCTTGGGTCCTCGGAGGACGGGGGTTGGCTACACCTTC. This translates into CASSLGPRRTGVGYTF.